This entry lists 20 T cell receptor beta chains sequenced from one sample in a study of cytomegalovirus exposure and HLA in healthy donors. 13 Jbeta primers and 60 Vbeta primers were used for the PCR. Sequencing used immunoSEQ multiplex PCR; TCRdb keeps in-frame clones, though not all of them. The profile shows some 150,000 clones, about 82% of them singletons. The material sequenced was PBMCs. These receptors were taken from a male donor in good health and CMV-seronegative.

This clone appeared a few times. This chain joins TRBV6-4 and TRBJ2-1; the match to TRBD2 covers 12 bases. After removal of 3 bases from V and 7 bases from J, the junction contained 7 bases not matched to a gene. From germline, CDR1 is MRHNA and CDR2 SNTAGT. There are 16 residues in the CDR3. This CDR3 is CASSEVASGGANEQFF. CDR3 coding DNA: TGTGCCAGCAGTGAAGTGGCTAGCGGGGGGGCGAATGAGCAGTTCTTC.

This sequence joins TRBV5-1 and TRBJ2-7; D might be TRBD1 (7 bases). Trimming removed 2 bases from V and 4 bases from J, with 13 bases in between. CDR1 and CDR2 from the germline V gene are SGHRS and YFSETQ. This CDR3 has 14 residues. CDR3 sequence: CASSFDREVYEQYF. In DNA, the CDR3 is TGCGCCAGCAGCTTTGACAGGGAGGTATACGAGCAGTACTTC.

V is TRBV2 and J is TRBJ2-7; 7 bases map to TRBD1. CDR1 SNHLY and CDR2 FYNNEI come from the germline V gene. This CDR3 contains 14 residues. Trimming removed 6 bases from V and 3 bases from J; junction bases left unmatched: 8. The CDR3 loop is CASRQVGQSYEQYF. The CDR3 DNA sequence: TGTGCCAGCAGGCAAGTGGGACAGAGCTACGAGCAGTACTTC.

The chain has TRBV27 and TRBJ1-4; D gene unclear. V lost 3 bases and J lost 12, with 14 bases in between. Germline V gives CDR1 MNHEY, CDR2 SMNVEV (reference sequence). There are 13 residues in the CDR3. The CDR3 region has the DNA TGTGCCAGCAGTTTGTCTCCTGTTGCAGAACTGTTTTTT. Residues: CASSLSPVAELFF.

This chain joins TRBV4-1 and TRBJ2-2; 7 bases map to TRBD2. CDR3 size: 20 residues. J lost 2 bases, V lost 2 bases, and 17 bases had no gene match. Germline CDR1 reads MGHRA; CDR2 reads YSYEKL. The chain's CDR3 is CASSQRRLWTRPNNTGELFF. Written as DNA, the CDR3 is TGCGCCAGCAGCCAACGCAGGCTCTGGACTAGGCCTAACAACACCGGGGAGCTGTTTTTT.

The V gene is TRBV30, the J gene TRBJ1-1, with a tentative D call TRBD1 (6 bases). This CDR3 region has 14 residues. V dropped 0 bases and J dropped 1 base, with 9 bases sitting between them. CDR1 is GTSNPN, CDR2 SVGIG, per germline (reference sequence). This CDR3 is CAWSVGRGNTEAFF. In DNA, the CDR3 is TGTGCCTGGAGTGTAGGCAGGGGGAACACTGAAGCTTTCTTT.

The genes are TRBV30 and TRBJ2-5, with 7 bases fitting TRBD1. The J call may be faulty, since TRBJ2-7 better matches the DNA end. From germline, CDR1 is GTSNPN and CDR2 SVGIG (reference sequence). The CDR3 loop spans 11 amino acids. CDR3 DNA: TGTGCCGCGACAGGGAACTACGAGCAGTACTTC. This sequence encodes CAATGNYEQYF.

The chain employs TRBV27 and TRBJ2-1; TRBD2 agrees at 11 bases. With V trimmed by 4 bases and J by 6 bases, 8 bases remained unmatched. CDR3 length: 16 residues. CDR1 and CDR2 from the germline V gene are MNHEY and SMNVEV (reference sequence). CDR3 residues: CASSSPTSGALNEQFF. The CDR3 nucleotides are TGTGCCAGCAGTTCGCCGACTAGCGGGGCCCTCAATGAGCAGTTCTTC.

The V gene is TRBV5-1, the J gene TRBJ2-3, with D possibly TRBD2 on 5 matching bases. Germline V gene lookup returns CDR1 SGHRS and CDR2 YFSETQ. The CDR3 contains 14 residues. V was clipped by 0 bases and J by 6 bases, with 11 bases between them. In DNA form, the CDR3 reads TGCGCCAGCAGCTTGGAGCCTAGCTACGATACGCAGTATTTT. It specifies CASSLEPSYDTQYF.

CDR3 residues: CASSFRGESTDTQYF. CDR3 nucleotide sequence: TGTGCCAGCAGCTTCCGCGGAGAGAGCACAGATACGCAGTATTTT. The chain uses TRBV5-8 and TRBJ2-3; D remains unclear. The CDR3 loop spans 15 amino acids. Germline assignment: CDR1 SGHTS and CDR2 YDEGEE. Trimming stripped 2 bases from V and 0 bases from J, with 10 bases between.

This clone was seen a handful of times. This chain joins TRBV2 and TRBJ2-7, with D possibly TRBD1 on 5 matching bases. V lost 5 bases and J lost 5, with 16 bases in between. This CDR3 is built from 14 residues. Germline lookup yields CDR1 SNHLY and CDR2 FYNNEI. The CDR3 region is CASSPQTVGDEQYF. The CDR3 nucleotides are TGTGCCAGCAGTCCCCAGACAGTTGGAGACGAGCAGTACTTC.

This clone was observed once. J is TRBJ1-1 and V is TRBV7-9; TRBD1 is a possible D gene (6 bases). The CDR3 extends over 12 amino acids. Trimming stripped 5 bases from V and 7 bases from J, with 11 bases between. Germline CDR1 reads SEHNR; CDR2 reads FQNEAQ (reference sequence). The CDR3, as DNA: TGTGCCAGCAGCCCGGGGACAAGTGAAGCTTTCTTT. This sequence encodes CASSPGTSEAFF.

This clone was counted between two and nine times. This chain connects TRBV5-1 to TRBJ2-3; D possibly corresponds to TRBD2 (6 bases). The CDR3 is 16 amino acids. The germline gives CDR1 SGHRS, CDR2 YFSETQ. V lost 3 bases and J lost 2, with 16 bases in between. For the CDR3, the DNA is TGCGCCAGCAGCTCCCTGGGGGGAGGCACCACAGATACGCAGTATTTT. Translation: CASSSLGGGTTDTQYF.

The J gene is TRBJ2-7, the V gene TRBV7-9, with a tentative D call TRBD2 (6 bases). Trimming stripped 4 bases from V and 4 bases from J, with 11 bases between. CDR3 length equals 13 residues. Germline CDR1 and CDR2: SEHNR and FQNEAQ (reference sequence). CDR3 nucleotide sequence: TGTGCCAGCAGCTCGTCCGGGGGATACGAGCAGTACTTC. Residues: CASSSSGGYEQYF.

The chain combines TRBV2 with TRBJ2-7, with 9 bases fitting TRBD1. Germline loops: CDR1 SNHLY, CDR2 FYNNEI. The CDR3 sequence is 14 residues long. V dropped 7 bases and J dropped 4; count of bases not matched to a gene: 8. CDR3 in DNA: TGTGCCAGCAAGTACAGGGGGCGGAATTACGAGCAGTACTTC. This gives the protein CASKYRGRNYEQYF. The full variable domain, completed using reference TRBV2 and TRBJ2-7, is EPEVTQTPSHQVTQMGQEVILRCVPISNHLYFYWYRQILGQKVEFLVSFYNNEISEKSEIFDDQFSVERPDGSNFTLKIRSTKLEDSAMYFCASKYRGRNYEQYFGPGTRLTVT.

The genes are TRBV28 and TRBJ2-2; D might be TRBD2 (6 bases). V lost 4 bases and J 7 bases, leaving 16 bases between the germline ends. CDR1 MDHEN and CDR2 SYDVKM come from the germline V gene. CDR3 length: 15 amino acids. CDR3 region: CASSSQGGNRGELFF. CDR3 nucleotides: TGTGCCAGCAGTTCTCAAGGCGGGAACCGCGGGGAGCTGTTTTTT.

This chain joins TRBV19 and TRBJ1-1, with TRBD1 matching 8 bases. CDR3 length: 14 amino acids. The germline V gene encodes CDR1 LNHDA and CDR2 SQIVND (reference sequence). The J segment lost 6 bases and the V segment lost 7 bases, leaving 10 bases of the junction unmatched. This CDR3 is CASTIPGGTSEAFF. Written as DNA, the CDR3 is TGTGCCAGTACCATCCCAGGGGGCACGTCTGAAGCTTTCTTT.

The rearrangement links TRBV19 to TRBJ1-1; D not resolved. Deletions cut 7 bases from V and 2 bases from J, with 5 bases between. Germline values: CDR1 LNHDA, CDR2 SQIVND (reference sequence). This CDR3 has 11 residues. CDR3 DNA: TGTGCCAGTAACATAAACACTGAAGCTTTCTTT. Translation: CASNINTEAFF.

V usage is TRBV19 and J usage is TRBJ1-4, with a weak D call TRBD1 (6 bases). The CDR3 is 14 amino acids. Germline V CDR1 and CDR2: LNHDA, SQIVND (reference sequence). Trimming cost V 7 bases and J 7 bases, with 16 bases left between them. For the CDR3, the DNA is TGTGCCAGTACTAGGAGGGGGGGCTTTGAAAAACTGTTTTTT. Residues: CASTRRGGFEKLFF.

On this clone itself: Its ends do not fully match the called genes, so a read error is possible. This rearrangement joins TRBV7-9 to TRBJ2-1, with 8 bases fitting TRBD2. Per the germline V gene, CDR1 is SEHNR and CDR2 is FQNEAQ (reference sequence). CDR3 length equals 17 residues. CDR3 DNA sequence: TGTTCCAGCAGCTTCATAACAGGAGCGGGGGCCGACAATGAGCAGTTCTTC. Residues: CSSSFITGAGADNEQFF.